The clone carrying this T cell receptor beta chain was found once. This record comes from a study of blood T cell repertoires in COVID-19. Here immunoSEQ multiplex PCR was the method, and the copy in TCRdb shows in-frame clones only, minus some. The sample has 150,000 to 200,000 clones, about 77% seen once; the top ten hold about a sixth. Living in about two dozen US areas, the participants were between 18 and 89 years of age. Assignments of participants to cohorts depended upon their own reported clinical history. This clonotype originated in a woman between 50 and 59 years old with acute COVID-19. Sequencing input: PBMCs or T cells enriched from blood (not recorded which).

CDR3 coding DNA: TGTGCCAGCAGTGCTCAAGGACAGGGGAACAATGAGCAGTTCTTC. Translation gives CASSAQGQGNNEQFF. The chain combines TRBV2 with TRBJ2-1; 9 positions agree with TRBD1. J lost 5 bases, V lost 4 bases, and 6 bases had no gene match. Germline loops: CDR1 SNHLY, CDR2 FYNNEI. The CDR3 covers 15 residues.